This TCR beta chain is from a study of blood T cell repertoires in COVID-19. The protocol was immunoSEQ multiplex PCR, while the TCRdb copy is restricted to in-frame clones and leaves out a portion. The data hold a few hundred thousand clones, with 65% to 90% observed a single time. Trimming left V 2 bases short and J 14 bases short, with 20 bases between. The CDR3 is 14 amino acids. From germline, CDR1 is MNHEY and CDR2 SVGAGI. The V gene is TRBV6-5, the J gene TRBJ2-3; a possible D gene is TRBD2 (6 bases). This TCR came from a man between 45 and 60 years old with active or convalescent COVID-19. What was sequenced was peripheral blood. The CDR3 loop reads CASSYRDWRGLPYF. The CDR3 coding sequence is TGTGCCAGCAGTTACCGGGACTGGAGAGGTCTTCCGTATTTT.